This entry is about one TCR beta chain. What this receptor recognizes is not known. Per-base quality was not reported, and no clone a single base away is much larger than it. V and J are trimmed by 5 bases and 4 bases, and the gene matches miss 9 bases of the junction. In the germline V gene, CDR1 corresponds to MDHEN and CDR2 to SYDVKM. The CDR3 sequence holds 15 residues, the cysteine and phenylalanine included. Of all the DNA, just the CDR3 is kept, 45 bases in frame from base 1. Libraries of naive CD8 T cells were generated from around 20,000 to 990,000 sorted cells, with 10%, 30% or 50% of the purified RNA used. On a BD FACSAria II, naive CD8 T cells were FACS-sorted as CD8+CD4-CCR7+CD45RA+ and collected into RLT Plus buffer. Around 11 TCR copies' worth of Jurkat RNA were spiked into about 20,000-1,000,000 naive CD8 T cell samples to test detection sensitivity. Enrichment of CD8 T cells was performed with RosetteSep CD8+ T Cell Enrichment Cocktail and Ficoll-Paque, after which ACK red cell lysis was carried out.

The library was made by PCR. The reads were generated on a NextSeq 500. Bulk TCR libraries were prepared as previously described, using TCR primers listed in Table S5. Total RNA was purified with the Qiagen AllPrep DNA/RNA kit. Before analysis, reads from multiple sequencing runs of one library were combined. As for the original processing: Only reads with exact TCR constant sequence were kept, trimmed to 150 nt, and grouped by their 12-nt molecular barcodes. Within each barcode group, reads were sub-clustered at a 15% Levenshtein threshold, and quality-weighted consensus sequences were built per RNA molecule. Non-functional sequences were excluded, and lower-count sequences lying one edit away from another sequence were also excluded. Based on a fit of two negative binomial distributions, barcode sub-clusters having less than 20% of the maximum read count were discarded. TCRdb passed the public sequencing reads through fastp at Q25 and MiXCR, retaining productive beta sequences. Each record represents a unique CDR3 protein, reported with the most common genes and DNA among its rows. The V and J calls come from TCRdb's annotation, not from the publication. For this sample the table gives about 86,000 distinct CDR3 sequences, of which around a quarter were detected only once. 0.6% to 0.95% of the sample comes from the top ten.

These data belong to a study of molecular identifiers for immune sequencing clone quantification (dated by TCRdb to 2017 to 2018). Background on the whole study: For a replicate experiment, RNA from about 20,000 or 100,000 naive CD8 T cells was divided into five aliquots, of which four were sequenced. The study was a methods study using CD8 T cells to benchmark molecular-identifier clustering-based TCR repertoire sequencing (MIDCIRS) and TCR RNA copy counting.

The paper's findings and limits, for the study overall: Highly expanded clone sizes could be underestimated if identical TCR molecules share a barcode. Modeling indicated about three TCR RNA copies recovered per cell, compared with about 10 by digital PCR, which implies a capture efficiency of 25% to 35%. In CMV-specific effector cells, clones with more than 20 RNA copies contained over 98% of molecules, whereas in naive cells such clones contained under 1% of molecules. When barcode sub-clustering was omitted, TCR diversity was inflated by chimeric consensus sequences, with chimeras reaching as high as 47%. Even against a background of 750,000 to 1,000,000 naive CD8 T cells, spiked-in Jurkat TCR RNA amounting to a single cell's worth was reported to be detectable. The naive libraries included spiked-in Jurkat TCR RNA (fewer than eleven copies' worth), and this Jurkat TCR RNA is not part of the donor repertoire.

The sequence joins TRBV28 to TRBJ1-2, with 8 bases aligning to TRBD1. This clonotype was sampled from a human donor in good health. Some libraries in this study had Jurkat cell RNA spiked in. Material for sequencing was naive CD8+ T cells from blood, with Jurkat cell RNA spiked in. In the paper's terms, the cell subset or site label means: FACS-sorted CD8+CD4-CCR7+CD45RA+ naive T cells. The encoded CDR3 is CASSTPGGLFYGYTF. The base sequence is TGTGCCAGCAGTACCCCAGGGGGCTTATTCTATGGCTACACCTTC.